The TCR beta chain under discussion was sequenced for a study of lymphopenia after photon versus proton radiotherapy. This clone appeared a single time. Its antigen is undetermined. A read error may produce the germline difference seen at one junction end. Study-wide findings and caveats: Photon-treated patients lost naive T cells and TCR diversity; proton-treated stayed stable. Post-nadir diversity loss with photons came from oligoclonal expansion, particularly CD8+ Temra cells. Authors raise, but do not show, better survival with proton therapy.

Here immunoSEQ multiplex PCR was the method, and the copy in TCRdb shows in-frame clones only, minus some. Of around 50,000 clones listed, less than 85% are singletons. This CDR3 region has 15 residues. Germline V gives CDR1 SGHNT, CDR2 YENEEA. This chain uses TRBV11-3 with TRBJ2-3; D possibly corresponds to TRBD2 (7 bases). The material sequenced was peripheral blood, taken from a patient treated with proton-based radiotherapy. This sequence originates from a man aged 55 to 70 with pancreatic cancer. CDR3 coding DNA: TGTGCCCGCAGCTTACGAGGGGGAGGGGCAGATACGCAGTATTTT. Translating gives CARSLRGGGADTQYF.